This T cell receptor beta chain came from a study of beta chain features in type 1 diabetes. Study-level points and caveats: Among all four CD4+ subsets, Type 1 diabetes patients had TCRB CDR3s that were moderately but significantly shorter. Shorter templates may be favored by PCR, equally so in patients and controls. Relative to healthy donors, patients appeared to have naive, central memory and Treg TCRB repertoires that were more similar.

Note on this clone: Antigen: not known.

A single heparinised blood sample, averaging around 120 mL, was obtained per donor. The study reverse transcribed the entire isolated RNA, so it sequenced expressed TCRB transcripts. This table comes from immunoSEQ multiplex PCR, and its TCRdb copy is limited to in-frame clones, with some not included. The data show 50,000 to 70,000 clones, approximately 52% seen once. Germline trimming cut 5 bases from V and 2 bases from J; bases unmatched to any gene: 4. The length of the CDR3 is 15 residues. CDR1 and CDR2 from the germline V gene are SGHVS and FNYEAQ. Sequencing input: Tregs from blood. The TCR was taken from a woman in her thirties or forties with type 1 diabetes. The J gene is TRBJ2-5, the V gene TRBV7-6, with 11 bases identical to TRBD2. In nucleotides, the CDR3 is TGTGCCAGCAGCCAGGGACTAGCGGATCAAGAGACCCAGTACTTC. The encoded protein is CASSQGLADQETQYF.